This T cell receptor beta chain was sequenced for a study of blood T cell repertoires in COVID-19. Study as a whole: The samples span acute and convalescent COVID-19 from the United States, Italy and Spain. PBMCs, B-cell-depleted T cells, or T cells were the source of the cDNA or gDNA that made up the material.

The CDR3 has 15 amino acids. Trimming cost V 0 bases and J 3 bases, with 10 bases left between them. Per the germline V gene, CDR1 is SGHAT and CDR2 is FQNNGV. Original data processing: Nucleated cell counts were estimated from reference gene primer amplification. Clones were read by immunoSEQ multiplex PCR, and TCRdb kept only the in-frame ones, dropping some. The D gene and trimming were derived from the DNA, and the V and J assignments and clone size from that table. Of roughly 99,000 clones detected, approximately 88% appear once; the ten largest clones hold 6.8%. The source material was peripheral blood. V usage is TRBV11-2 and J usage is TRBJ2-3; the D gene is possibly TRBD1 (5 bases). This receptor was taken from a man in his fifties or sixties with active or convalescent COVID-19. The CDR3 loop is CASSLEGLSTDTQYF. Here the CDR3 DNA reads TGTGCCAGCAGCTTAGAGGGGCTTTCAACAGATACGCAGTATTTT.